The 21 T cell receptor beta chains below come from one sample, sequenced in a study of cytomegalovirus exposure and HLA in healthy donors (dated by TCRdb to 2015 to 2018). The library was obtained by the immunoSEQ multiplex PCR assay. A mixture of 60 forward primers for TCR Vbeta segments and 13 reverse primers for TCR Jbeta segments was used in the multiplex PCR. TCRdb took this table from immuneACCESS and kept in-frame rearrangements with V and J called. Such tables lack part of the clones; where checked against another copy, unresolved V genes explain under half of the gap, and the rest is unexplained. This sample has approximately 160,000 clones in its table, and about 70% of those were observed once. The ten largest clones capture 4.5% of the sample. Sequencing was performed on PBMCs. These receptor sequences come from a woman aged 18-29 years in good health and CMV-seropositive.

This sequence joins TRBV30 and TRBJ1-1; 7 bases agree with TRBD1. The trim removed 2 bases at V and 1 base at J, leaving 1 base unmatched. Germline V gene lookup returns CDR1 GTSNPN and CDR2 SVGIG (reference sequence). The CDR3 consists of 13 residues. Here the CDR3 DNA reads TGTGCCTGGAGTCGGACAGGGAACACTGAAGCTTTCTTT. Translated, it gives CAWSRTGNTEAFF.

This sequence joins TRBV11-2 and TRBJ2-7; maybe TRBD1 (6 bases). Trimming shortened V by 1 base and J by 3 bases, and 10 bases separated the two germline ends. In germline, CDR1 is SGHAT, CDR2 FQNNGV. The CDR3 length is 14 residues. DNA for the CDR3: TGTGCCAGCAGCTTAGTACAGGGAGACTACGAGCAGTACTTC. It codes for CASSLVQGDYEQYF.

This clone was seen more than once but under ten times. The chain recombines TRBV4-3 with TRBJ1-4; D gene ambiguous. The germline gives CDR1 LGHNA, CDR2 YSLEER. This CDR3 spans 14 amino acids. Trimming pared 1 base from V and 6 bases from J, leaving 9 bases between. The CDR3 bases are TGCGCCAGCAGCCAAGGCGCCGTGGATGAAAAACTGTTTTTT. Amino acids: CASSQGAVDEKLFF.

The V and J genes are TRBV18 and TRBJ2-7; TRBD1 matches 7 bases. The V gene end was trimmed by 4 bases and the J gene end by 0 bases; junction bases not matched to a gene: 12. In germline, CDR1 is KGHSH, CDR2 LQKENI. The CDR3 is 17 residues long. This CDR3 is CASSRGHRGRSSYEQYF. The CDR3 DNA follows: TGTGCCAGCTCACGTGGACACAGGGGTAGGAGCTCCTACGAGCAGTACTTC. Full variable domain (remainder filled in from reference TRBV18 and TRBJ2-7): NAGVMQNPRHLVRRRGQEARLRCSPMKGHSHVYWYRQLPEEGLKFMVYLQKENIIDESGMPKERFSAEFPKEGPSILRIQQVVRGDSAAYFCASSRGHRGRSSYEQYFGPGTRLTVT.

This clone was seen just once. The CDR3 spells CASSLSGPGTRNTDTQYF. CDR3 sequence (DNA): TGTGCCAGCAGCTTAAGTGGGCCAGGGACACGAAACACAGATACGCAGTATTTT. This sequence joins TRBV7-2 and TRBJ2-3; tentatively, D is TRBD1 (6 bases). The germline CDR1 and CDR2 sequences are SGHTA and FQGNSA. This CDR3 has 18 residues. V shed 2 bases and J shed 2 bases, with 20 bases lying between them. The full variable domain, in which reference TRBV7-2 and TRBJ2-3 provide the parts outside the CDR3, is GAGVSQSPSNKVTEKGKDVELRCDPISGHTALYWYRQSLGQGLEFLIYFQGNSAPDKSGLPSDRFSAERTGGSVSTLTIQRTQQEDSAVYLCASSLSGPGTRNTDTQYFGPGTRLTVL.

J is TRBJ1-3 and V is TRBV14, with 10 bases identical to TRBD1. CDR1 is SGHDN, CDR2 FVKESK, per germline. The CDR3 sequence is 17 residues long. CDR3 region: CADRGQAVVKSGNTIYF. CDR3 nucleotides: TGTGCAGACAGGGGGCAGGCCGTGGTAAAATCTGGAAACACCATATATTTT.

The V and J genes are TRBV11-2 and TRBJ2-7; D remains unclear. The V gene's germline CDR1 is SGHAT and CDR2 FQNNGV. This CDR3 is built from 13 residues. V was trimmed by 4 bases and J by 3 bases, leaving 10 bases between them. CDR3 amino acids: CASSSTNVYEQYF. DNA of the CDR3: TGTGCCAGCAGCTCGACAAATGTCTACGAGCAGTACTTC.

This chain connects TRBV4-1 to TRBJ1-4; 7 bases are a match to TRBD1. CDR1 and CDR2 from the germline V gene are MGHRA and YSYEKL. The CDR3 length is 13 residues. The trim removed 4 bases at V and 7 bases at J, leaving 3 bases unmatched. Written as DNA, the CDR3 is TGCGCCAGCAGCCGGACAGGATTTGAAAAACTGTTTTTT. Its protein is CASSRTGFEKLFF.

The chain combines TRBV7-3 with TRBJ2-7; 8 positions match TRBD1. V lost 4 bases and J lost 5; bases outside the gene matches: 4. The CDR3 spans 13 residues. Per germline, CDR1 SGHTA and CDR2 FQGTGA. This CDR3 reads CASSYGQGHEQYF. CDR3 DNA sequence: TGTGCCAGCAGCTACGGACAGGGCCACGAGCAGTACTTC.

The J gene is TRBJ1-4, the V gene TRBV18; D is perhaps TRBD1 (6 bases). The V and J ends lost 4 bases and 3 bases respectively, with 15 bases between them. CDR3 size: 16 residues. Germline V lookup: CDR1 KGHSH, CDR2 LQKENI. The chain's CDR3 is CASSLYVDRANEKLFF. As DNA, the CDR3 is TGTGCCAGCTCACTATACGTGGACAGAGCTAATGAAAAACTGTTTTTT.

This clone was seen more than once but under ten times. The chain carries TRBV25-1 and TRBJ2-3, with D perhaps TRBD2 (5 bases). V was shortened by 2 bases and J by 2 bases, with 8 bases between the two germline ends. This CDR3 region has 14 residues. CDR1 and CDR2 (germline): MGHDK, SYGVNS. Here the CDR3 DNA reads TGTGCCAGCAGTGAAGGCGGGTTCACAGATACGCAGTATTTT. Protein: CASSEGGFTDTQYF.

The genes are TRBV19 and TRBJ2-7, with a possible D match to TRBD2 (5 bases). V was cut by 5 bases and J by 2 bases, with 16 bases left in between. CDR1 LNHDA and CDR2 SQIVND come from the germline V gene (reference sequence). This CDR3 is built from 15 residues. CDR3 sequence: CASSVRRGPTYEQYF. The CDR3 DNA reads TGTGCCAGTAGTGTTCGACGGGGTCCGACCTACGAGCAGTACTTC.

The V call is TRBV6-4, the J call TRBJ1-5; 7 bases are a match to TRBD1. Per germline, CDR1 MRHNA and CDR2 SNTAGT. Losses at the gene ends were 5 bases for V and 11 bases for J; bases not matched to a gene: 15. The CDR3 has 15 amino acids. The CDR3 is CASSQRGPSLRSQHF. CDR3 bases: TGTGCCAGCAGTCAGAGGGGGCCCTCCCTCCGGTCCCAGCATTTT.

V is TRBV5-1 and J is TRBJ2-1, with TRBD2 matching over 8 bases. Germline V gene data show CDR1 as SGHRS and CDR2 as YFSETQ. With 4 bases clipped from V and 1 base from J, the junction kept 13 bases outside the gene matches. The CDR3 covers 18 residues. The CDR3 nucleotides read TGCGCCAGCAGCCCTGCGCTAGCGGGTACCGTATCCTACAATGAGCAGTTCTTC. Translating it yields CASSPALAGTVSYNEQFF. The full variable domain, rest sourced from reference TRBV5-1 and TRBJ2-1, is KAGVTQTPRYLIKTRGQQVTLSCSPISGHRSVSWYQQTPGQGLQFLFEYFSETQRNKGNFPGRFSGRQFSNSRSEMNVSTLELGDSALYLCASSPALAGTVSYNEQFFGPGTRLTVL.

This rearrangement joins TRBV10-3 to TRBJ2-5; D is perhaps TRBD2 (5 bases). Trimming took 4 bases from V and 8 from J, leaving 14 bases between them. Germline V gene lookup returns CDR1 ENHRY and CDR2 SYGVKD. The CDR3 has 13 residues. CDR3 residues: CAISVERDDTQYF. CDR3 DNA sequence: TGTGCCATCAGTGTAGAGAGGGATGATACCCAGTACTTC.

V usage is TRBV11-2 and J usage is TRBJ2-7; TRBD1 matches 9 bases. Germline lookup yields CDR1 SGHAT and CDR2 FQNNGV. Trimming removed 1 base from V and 1 base from J; junction bases left unmatched: 2. The length of the CDR3 is 15 residues. The CDR3 DNA follows: TGTGCCAGCAGCTTAGGACAGGGGGGGTCCTACGAGCAGTACTTC. Protein: CASSLGQGGSYEQYF.

This clone was observed once. Within the sample, other DNA sequences also encode this same CDR3. The chain is built from TRBV19 and TRBJ2-7; 8 nucleotides match TRBD1. Germline values: CDR1 LNHDA, CDR2 SQIVND (reference sequence). Trimming at V came to 6 bases and at J to 1 base, leaving 2 bases not matched to a gene. The CDR3 runs 13 residues. Here the CDR3 reads CASSRTGSYEQYF. Here the CDR3 DNA reads TGTGCCAGTAGCCGGACAGGGTCCTACGAGCAGTACTTC.

This clone was observed a single time. V and J are TRBV30 and TRBJ1-1; 7 bases fit TRBD1. The length of the CDR3 is 15 residues. Germline V gene lookup returns CDR1 GTSNPN and CDR2 SVGIG (reference sequence). Trimming at V came to 2 bases and at J to 4 bases, leaving 10 bases not matched to a gene. In DNA, the CDR3 is TGTGCCTGGAGTTTCAACCCGGGACAGATCACTGAAGCTTTCTTT. Amino acids: CAWSFNPGQITEAFF.

The chain carries TRBV6-1 and TRBJ2-2; TRBD1 aligns across 9 bases. Germline CDR1 is MNHNS and CDR2 is SASEGT. The CDR3 consists of 16 residues. The V gene end was trimmed by 3 bases and the J gene end by 3 bases; junction bases not matched to a gene: 5. CDR3 sequence: CASSDWDREHTGELFF. CDR3 coding DNA: TGTGCCAGCAGTGACTGGGACAGGGAACACACCGGGGAGCTGTTTTTT.

This clone has more than one count but fewer than ten. This chain connects TRBV30 to TRBJ2-7; 8 nucleotides line up with TRBD1. CDR1 is GTSNPN and CDR2 is SVGIG in the germline V gene (reference sequence). This CDR3 contains 14 residues. The junction had 3 bases not matched to a gene; V was cut back by 2 bases and J by 0 bases. The CDR3 loop reads CAWSTGGSSYEQYF. CDR3 in DNA: TGTGCCTGGAGTACAGGGGGGAGCTCCTACGAGCAGTACTTC.

The chain recombines TRBV7-9 with TRBJ2-7, with D perhaps TRBD2 (5 bases). This CDR3 has 13 amino acids. V dropped 6 bases and J dropped 7 bases, with 16 bases sitting between them. CDR1 is SEHNR, CDR2 FQNEAQ, per germline (reference sequence). The CDR3 spells CASRRTPRGEQYF. The DNA of the CDR3 is TGTGCCAGCAGACGAACTCCACGGGGAGAGCAGTACTTC.